What follows are 18 T cell receptor beta chains derived from one specimen sequenced in a study of cytomegalovirus exposure and HLA in healthy donors. The PCR ran on 60 Vbeta and 13 Jbeta primers. The assay was immunoSEQ multiplex PCR, and TCRdb's table has in-frame clones only and misses some. The repertoire holds 110,000 or so clones, with 74% as singletons. The sample taken for sequencing was PBMCs. The receptors here all came from a woman between 50 and 59 years old in good health and CMV-seropositive.

The V gene is TRBV7-3, the J gene TRBJ1-2, with D perhaps matching TRBD1 (6 bases). Germline CDR1 reads SGHTA; CDR2 reads FQGTGA. Deletions cut 4 bases from V and 0 bases from J, with 15 bases between. This CDR3 has 16 amino acids. CDR3 coding DNA: TGTGCCAGCAGCTCCAATCCGGGACAAGCTAACTATGGCTACACCTTC. Protein sequence: CASSSNPGQANYGYTF.

The chain links TRBV7-2 to TRBJ1-1; D is undetermined. Trimming took 2 bases from V and 0 from J, leaving 10 bases between them. CDR3 length: 15 amino acids. Germline CDR1 is SGHTA and CDR2 is FQGNSA. The CDR3 sequence is CASSLSAGMNTEAFF. Written as DNA, the CDR3 is TGTGCCAGCAGCTTATCTGCAGGAATGAACACTGAAGCTTTCTTT.

This chain joins TRBV2 and TRBJ2-5; D gene ambiguous. The CDR3 extends over 14 amino acids. The V gene's germline CDR1 is SNHLY and CDR2 FYNNEI. The germline V and J ends were trimmed by 0 bases and 4 bases, with 9 bases remaining between them. CDR3 sequence: CASSEARSLETQYF. DNA of the CDR3: TGTGCCAGCAGTGAAGCCCGTTCCCTAGAGACCCAGTACTTC.

The table lists this clone with a count of one. The chain uses TRBV7-2 and TRBJ2-7; 8 bases match TRBD1. Germline CDR1 SGHTA, CDR2 FQGNSA. This CDR3 region has 13 residues. Unmatched junction bases numbered 1, after V lost 3 bases and J lost 3 bases. CDR3 DNA sequence: TGTGCCAGCAGCTTTACAGGGGGCTACGAGCAGTACTTC. Translated: CASSFTGGYEQYF.

V gene TRBV7-2 combines with J gene TRBJ2-7; 9 bases are a match to TRBD1. The CDR3 spans 15 residues. With V trimmed by 5 bases and J by 0 bases, 5 bases remained unmatched. The germline gives CDR1 SGHTA, CDR2 FQGNSA. The CDR3 loop reads CASSTTGGISYEQYF. The CDR3 DNA follows: TGTGCCAGCAGCACTACAGGGGGCATCTCCTACGAGCAGTACTTC.

This clone was recorded only once. The CDR3 sequence: CASSQEGQGGDEQFF. CDR3 nucleotide sequence: TGTGCCAGCAGCCAAGAAGGACAGGGCGGAGATGAGCAGTTCTTC. The V call is TRBV4-2, the J call TRBJ2-1; 8 bases match TRBD1. The CDR3 spans 15 residues. The ends lost 0 bases at V and 8 bases at J; junction bases unmatched: 6. In germline, CDR1 is LGHNA, CDR2 YNFKEQ.

The gene calls are TRBV9 and TRBJ2-5; 8 bases are shared with TRBD1. V shed 2 bases and J 5 bases; nucleotides not matched to a gene: 11. Germline CDR1 and CDR2: SGDLS and YYNGEE. This CDR3 contains 16 residues. The CDR3 region has the DNA TGTGCCAGCAGCGTCCAGTCGGACAGGGAAATTGAGACCCAGTACTTC. Protein: CASSVQSDREIETQYF.

V gene TRBV20-1 combines with J gene TRBJ2-7; D is ambiguous. Trimming took off 3 bases at V and 5 bases at J, with 8 bases between the two ends. The V gene's germline CDR1 is DFQATT and CDR2 SNEGSKA (reference sequence). This CDR3 region has 11 residues. The CDR3 is CSASAADEQYF. The DNA for the CDR3 is TGCAGTGCTAGTGCGGCGGACGAGCAGTACTTC.

This chain joins TRBV19 and TRBJ2-5; 9 bases fit TRBD2. The CDR3 has 15 residues. Germline CDR1 and CDR2: LNHDA and SQIVND (reference sequence). V shed 5 bases and J 2 bases; nucleotides not matched to a gene: 6. CDR3 residues: CASSQLSGRQETQYF. The CDR3, as DNA: TGTGCCAGTAGTCAACTAAGCGGGAGGCAAGAGACCCAGTACTTC.

The J gene is TRBJ2-1, the V gene TRBV5-1; 16 positions agree with TRBD2. The germline gives CDR1 SGHRS, CDR2 YFSETQ. The CDR3 sequence is 17 residues long. V was pared by 4 bases and J by 9 bases, with 10 bases of the junction left unmatched. The CDR3 DNA reads as TGCGCCAGCAGCCTCGGGACTAGCGGGGGGGTACAGTTTGAGCAGTTCTTC. The encoded protein is CASSLGTSGGVQFEQFF.

The chain recombines TRBV4-2 with TRBJ2-2; 8 nucleotides line up with TRBD1. There are 17 residues in the CDR3. The germline V gene has CDR1 LGHNA and CDR2 YNFKEQ. Trimming took 0 bases from V and 1 from J; bases not matched to a gene: 4. The CDR3 sequence: CASSQEPGTGNTGELFF. CDR3 nucleotide sequence: TGTGCCAGCAGCCAAGAACCCGGGACAGGGAACACCGGGGAGCTGTTTTTT.

The gene calls are TRBV7-2 and TRBJ1-3; 7 nucleotides align to TRBD1. J gave up 8 bases and V 3 bases, and 4 bases lay outside the gene matches. Germline-derived CDR1 and CDR2 are SGHTA and FQGNSA. CDR3 length: 13 residues. The CDR3 nucleotides read TGTGCCAGCAGCTTTCGACAGGGAGACACCATATATTTT. It translates to CASSFRQGDTIYF.

The chain employs TRBV10-3 and TRBJ2-7, with TRBD1 matching 7 bases. This CDR3 has 12 amino acids. The germline V gene has CDR1 ENHRY and CDR2 SYGVKD. CDR3 residues: CAGGDRVYEQYF. As DNA, the CDR3 is TGTGCGGGCGGTGACAGGGTCTACGAGCAGTACTTC.

The rearrangement links TRBV9 to TRBJ2-3; TRBD2 is a possible D gene (7 bases). With 3 bases removed from V and 5 bases from J, the gap between germline ends came to 13 bases. Germline V CDR1 and CDR2: SGDLS, YYNGEE. This CDR3 has 14 residues. The CDR3 DNA sequence: TGTGCCAGCAGCGAATCGGGGGGCTTAGATACGCAGTATTTT. It encodes CASSESGGLDTQYF.

The V and J genes are TRBV19 and TRBJ2-3; 8 bases line up with TRBD2. The V and J ends lost 7 bases and 4 bases, in that order; junction bases with no gene match: 10. Germline loops: CDR1 LNHDA, CDR2 SQIVND (reference sequence). The CDR3 covers 15 residues. The DNA for the CDR3 is TGTGCCAGTAATCAAGCCGGGACTAGATCAGATACGCAGTATTTT. Its protein product is CASNQAGTRSDTQYF.

The chain employs TRBV30 and TRBJ1-6; possible D gene TRBD1, 5 bases. Germline CDR1 is GTSNPN and CDR2 is SVGIG (reference sequence). The CDR3 consists of 13 residues. Trimming removed 5 bases from V and 0 bases from J, with 5 bases in between. CDR3 amino acids: CAWDSSYNSPLHF. The DNA for the CDR3 is TGTGCCTGGGACAGCTCCTATAATTCACCCCTCCACTTT.

V and J are TRBV7-8 and TRBJ1-4, with D hard to call. Trimming cost V 5 bases and J 7 bases, with 5 bases left between them. This CDR3 has 11 amino acids. Germline V gene data show CDR1 as SGHVS and CDR2 as FQNEAQ. The CDR3 DNA sequence: TGTGCCAGCAGCCGAGCTGAAAAACTGTTTTTT. Translation: CASSRAEKLFF.

This chain connects TRBV14 to TRBJ2-7; tentative D call: TRBD1 (5 bases). The V and J ends lost 3 bases and 6 bases respectively, with 12 bases between them. Germline V gene lookup returns CDR1 SGHDN and CDR2 FVKESK. CDR3 size: 13 residues. CDR3 nucleotides: TGTGCCAGCAGCCAGATGGGGCTCTTCGAGCAGTACTTC. Translated: CASSQMGLFEQYF.